These 16 T cell receptor beta chains came from one sample sequenced in a study of PD-1 blockade in classical Hodgkin lymphoma. Here immunoSEQ multiplex PCR was the method, and the copy in TCRdb shows in-frame clones only, minus some. The sample carries about 2,400 clones, 71% recorded once. The patients all showed relapse after autologous stem cell transplantation, while their brentuximab vedotin exposure varied. CD8+ T cell isolation from thawed PBMCs was performed by magnetic negative selection. The sequencing used CD8+ T cells from blood, collected at baseline. The receptors come from a human donor with classical Hodgkin lymphoma.

The table lists this clone with a count of one. The chain recombines TRBV5-1 with TRBJ1-4, with TRBD1 matching over 7 bases. Unmatched junction bases numbered 16, after V lost 2 bases and J lost 0 bases. The CDR3 sequence is 20 residues long. Germline CDR1 is SGHRS and CDR2 is YFSETQ. The CDR3 DNA is TGCGCCAGCAGCTTTTCACAGGGGCGCCTCGGGGGCGCAACTAATGAAAAACTGTTTTTT. Protein product: CASSFSQGRLGGATNEKLFF. Together with reference TRBV5-1 and TRBJ1-4, the CDR3 gives the full variable domain: KAGVTQTPRYLIKTRGQQVTLSCSPISGHRSVSWYQQTPGQGLQFLFEYFSETQRNKGNFPGRFSGRQFSNSRSEMNVSTLELGDSALYLCASSFSQGRLGGATNEKLFFGSGTQLSVL.

The sample holds a few counts of this clone. J is TRBJ2-1 and V is TRBV6-6, with 7 bases aligning to TRBD2. The V segment lost 10 bases and the J segment 8 bases; nucleotides outside the gene matches: 8. Per germline, CDR1 MNHNY and CDR2 SVGAGI (reference sequence). This CDR3 is 12 amino acids long. The CDR3 nucleotides read TGTGCCACCTGGGGAGGGTATTATGAGCAGTTCTTC. Translating gives CATWGGYYEQFF.

This clone was detected only once. The genes are TRBV7-6 and TRBJ1-5; D is ambiguous. The V end lost 1 base, the J end lost 5 bases, and 12 bases lay between the germline ends. The V gene's germline CDR1 is SGHVS and CDR2 FNYEAQ. The length of the CDR3 is 15 residues. The DNA for the CDR3 is TGTGCCAGCAGCTTAGTTTTGGGTTGGGATCAGCCCCAGCATTTT. It encodes CASSLVLGWDQPQHF.

This clone was recorded only once. The V and J genes are TRBV28 and TRBJ2-7; 7 nucleotides line up with TRBD1. Germline CDR1 and CDR2: MDHEN and SYDVKM. The length of the CDR3 is 14 residues. Trimming cost V 5 bases and J 1 base; bases outside gene matches: 5. The CDR3 reads CASSPYRGSYEQYF. The CDR3 coding sequence is TGTGCCAGCAGTCCTTACAGGGGATCCTACGAGCAGTACTTC.

V usage is TRBV29-1 and J usage is TRBJ1-3; unclear D gene. Trimming left V 5 bases short and J 0 bases short, with 14 bases between. Germline-derived CDR1 and CDR2 are SQVTM and ANQGSEA. The CDR3 length is 15 residues. CDR3 nucleotides: TGCAGCGTTCTGGGAACGGTTGGCTCTGGAAACACCATATATTTT. This translates into CSVLGTVGSGNTIYF.

This chain links TRBV19 with TRBJ1-1; no firm D call. Trimming stripped 4 bases from V and 2 bases from J, with 8 bases between. CDR1 LNHDA and CDR2 SQIVND come from the germline V gene (reference sequence). The CDR3 has 13 residues. CDR3 in amino acids: CASSTTRNTEAFF. DNA of the CDR3: TGTGCCAGTAGTACGACGCGAAACACTGAAGCTTTCTTT.

The J gene is TRBJ2-7, the V gene TRBV7-9, with D possibly called TRBD1 or TRBD2 (5 bases each). Germline V gene data show CDR1 as SEHNR and CDR2 as FQNEAQ (reference sequence). V dropped 7 bases and J dropped 6 bases, with 19 bases sitting between them. The CDR3 is 14 amino acids. In nucleotides, the CDR3 is TGTGCCAGCACCGTTGGGGGATTTCCCCCCGAGCAGTACTTC. This gives the protein CASTVGGFPPEQYF.

The rearrangement joins TRBV7-9 to TRBJ2-1; a possible D gene is TRBD1 (6 bases). V lost 5 bases and J lost 10, with 24 bases in between. The germline V gene encodes CDR1 SEHNR and CDR2 FQNEAQ (reference sequence). The CDR3 covers 16 residues. The CDR3 DNA reads as TGTGCCAGCAGCGATTGGGAGTCCAGCCTCAGGGGAGAGCAGTTCTTC. Its translation is CASSDWESSLRGEQFF.

The gene calls are TRBV7-3 and TRBJ2-1, with 12 bases that match TRBD2. V shed 5 bases and J 4 bases; nucleotides not matched to a gene: 9. This CDR3 contains 17 residues. The germline gives CDR1 SGHTA, CDR2 FQGTGA. This CDR3 is CASSLSPLAGGYNEQFF. CDR3 nucleotide sequence: TGTGCCAGCAGCCTCAGTCCCCTAGCGGGAGGGTACAATGAGCAGTTCTTC.

This CDR3 reads CASSHTEFESRQYV. The CDR3 nucleotides read TGTGCCAGCAGCCATACAGAATTTGAGAGCCGGCAGTACGTC. The chain is built from TRBV7-8 and TRBJ2-7; D gene ambiguous. From germline, CDR1 is SGHVS and CDR2 FQNEAQ. The CDR3 length is 14 residues. With 5 bases removed from V and 9 bases from J, the gap between germline ends came to 20 bases.

This clone was observed a few times. The chain has TRBV2 and TRBJ2-7; D gene unclear. The CDR3 is 12 amino acids. Trimming shortened V by 0 bases and J by 2 bases, and 2 bases separated the two germline ends. The germline gives CDR1 SNHLY, CDR2 FYNNEI. The chain's CDR3 is CASSEATYEQYV. DNA for the CDR3: TGTGCCAGCAGTGAAGCAACCTACGAGCAGTACGTC.

V is TRBV7-9 and J is TRBJ2-5; no firm D call. The CDR3 loop spans 11 amino acids. CDR1 and CDR2 (germline): SEHNR, FQNEAQ (reference sequence). The V gene lost 7 bases and the J gene lost 5 bases, with 8 bases spanning the gap. The CDR3 coding sequence is TGTGCCAGCACCCAGCAGGAGACCCAGTACTTC. Its translation: CASTQQETQYF. Together with reference TRBV7-9 and TRBJ2-5, the CDR3 gives the full variable domain: DTGVSQNPRHKITKRGQNVTFRCDPISEHNRLYWYRQTLGQGPEFLTYFQNEAQLEKSRLLSDRFSAERPKGSFSTLEIQRTEQGDSAMYLCASTQQETQYFGPGTRLLVL.

This clone was detected only a few times. The chain employs TRBV6-5 and TRBJ1-2; D not certain. Trimming left V 6 bases short and J 1 base short, with 15 bases between. Germline V gene lookup returns CDR1 MNHEY and CDR2 SVGAGI. The CDR3 runs 15 residues. CDR3 sequence (DNA): TGTGCCAGCAGCCGCGTAGAGGACTATAACTATGGCTACACCTTC. Its protein product is CASSRVEDYNYGYTF.

The V and J genes are TRBV19 and TRBJ1-5, with D hard to call. The germline V gene has CDR1 LNHDA and CDR2 SQIVND (reference sequence). Trimming stripped 4 bases from V and 7 bases from J, with 11 bases between. This CDR3 comprises 13 residues. The CDR3 DNA follows: TGTGCCAGTAGTAAAGTTCCCGGACAGCCCCAGCATTTT. Amino acids: CASSKVPGQPQHF.

The V gene is TRBV7-8, the J gene TRBJ1-2; D is unclear. Germline CDR1 reads SGHVS; CDR2 reads FQNEAQ. V was clipped by 5 bases and J by 0 bases, with 10 bases between them. The CDR3 loop spans 14 amino acids. CDR3 nucleotides: TGTGCCAGCAGCCTCAGAATTACTAACTATGGCTACACCTTC. Its protein is CASSLRITNYGYTF.

The J gene is TRBJ2-7, the V gene TRBV6-1; D remains unclear. Germline CDR1 MNHNS, CDR2 SASEGT. The CDR3 has 15 residues. V shed 4 bases and J shed 0 bases, with 13 bases lying between them. The CDR3 protein is CASSAVLGSSYEQYV. The CDR3 DNA reads as TGTGCCAGCAGTGCAGTGCTGGGCAGCTCCTACGAGCAGTACGTC.